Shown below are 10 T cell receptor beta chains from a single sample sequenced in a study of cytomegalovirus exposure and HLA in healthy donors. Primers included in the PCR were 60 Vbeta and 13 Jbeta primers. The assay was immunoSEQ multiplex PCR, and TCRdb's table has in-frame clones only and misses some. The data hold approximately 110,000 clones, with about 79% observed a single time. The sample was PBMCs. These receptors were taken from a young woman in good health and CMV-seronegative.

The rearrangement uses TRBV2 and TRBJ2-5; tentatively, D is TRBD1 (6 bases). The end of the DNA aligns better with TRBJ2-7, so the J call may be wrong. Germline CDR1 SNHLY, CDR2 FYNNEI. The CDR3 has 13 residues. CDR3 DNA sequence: TGTGCCAGCAGTTGGGGACAACTATACGAGCAGTACTTC. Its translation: CASSWGQLYEQYF.

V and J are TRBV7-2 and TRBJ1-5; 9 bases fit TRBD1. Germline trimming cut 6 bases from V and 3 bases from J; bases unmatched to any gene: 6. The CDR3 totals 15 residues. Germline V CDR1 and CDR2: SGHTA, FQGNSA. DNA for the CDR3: TGTGCCAGCAGAGCAGGACAGGGGTCCAATCAGCCCCAGCATTTT. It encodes CASRAGQGSNQPQHF.

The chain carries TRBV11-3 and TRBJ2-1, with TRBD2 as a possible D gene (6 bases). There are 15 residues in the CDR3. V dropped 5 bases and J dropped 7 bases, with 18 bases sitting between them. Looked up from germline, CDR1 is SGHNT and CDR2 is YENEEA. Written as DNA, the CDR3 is TGTGCCAGCAGCCCCCCGAACAGGAGGGCGAATGAGCAGTTCTTC. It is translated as CASSPPNRRANEQFF.

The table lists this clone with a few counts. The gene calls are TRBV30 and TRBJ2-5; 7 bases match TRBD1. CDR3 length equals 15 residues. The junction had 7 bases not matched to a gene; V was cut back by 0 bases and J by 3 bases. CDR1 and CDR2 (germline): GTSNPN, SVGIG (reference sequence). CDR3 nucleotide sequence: TGTGCCTGGAGTGTCTTCCGACAGGGAAAAGAGACCCAGTACTTC. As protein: CAWSVFRQGKETQYF.

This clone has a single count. CDR3 protein: CASSVKPGRTEAFF. CDR3 nucleotides: TGTGCCAGCAGCGTAAAACCAGGGAGGACTGAAGCTTTCTTT. The chain employs TRBV9 and TRBJ1-1, with a possible D match to TRBD1 (5 bases). The germline V gene has CDR1 SGDLS and CDR2 YYNGEE. Trimming pared 1 base from V and 5 bases from J, leaving 12 bases between. The CDR3 is 14 amino acids.

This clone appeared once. Here the CDR3 reads CASSANNEQFF. The CDR3 bases are TGTGCCAGCAGCGCGAACAATGAGCAGTTCTTC. The V and J genes are TRBV11-3 and TRBJ2-1; no clear D. Trimming took off 5 bases at V and 5 bases at J, with 4 bases between the two ends. There are 11 residues in the CDR3. Germline V lookup: CDR1 SGHNT, CDR2 YENEEA.

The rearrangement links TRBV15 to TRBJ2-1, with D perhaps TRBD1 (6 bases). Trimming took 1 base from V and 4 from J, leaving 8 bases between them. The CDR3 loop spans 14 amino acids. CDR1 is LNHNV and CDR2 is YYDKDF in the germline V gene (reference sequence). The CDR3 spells CATSRAQGYNEQFF. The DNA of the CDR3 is TGTGCCACCAGCAGAGCCCAGGGGTACAATGAGCAGTTCTTC. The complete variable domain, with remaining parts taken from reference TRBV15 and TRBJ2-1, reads DAMVIQNPRYQVTQFGKPVTLSCSQTLNHNVMYWYQQKSSQAPKLLFHYYDKDFNNEADTPDNFQSRRPNTSFCFLDIRSPGLGDTAMYLCATSRAQGYNEQFFGPGTRLTVL.

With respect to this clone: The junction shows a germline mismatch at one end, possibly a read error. The CDR3 loop is CASSLRGITWDF. The CDR3 bases are TGTGCCAGCAGTTTAAGGGGTATAACATGGGACTTC. V and J are TRBV27 and TRBJ2-7; possibly TRBD1 for D (5 bases). CDR1 and CDR2 from the germline V gene are MNHEY and SMNVEV (reference sequence). This CDR3 has 12 amino acids.

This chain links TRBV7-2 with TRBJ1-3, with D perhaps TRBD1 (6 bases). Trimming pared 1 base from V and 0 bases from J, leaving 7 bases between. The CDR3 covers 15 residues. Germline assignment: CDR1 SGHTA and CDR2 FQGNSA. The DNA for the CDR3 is TGTGCCAGCAGCTTAGGAGGGGGCTCTGGAAACACCATATATTTT. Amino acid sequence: CASSLGGGSGNTIYF.

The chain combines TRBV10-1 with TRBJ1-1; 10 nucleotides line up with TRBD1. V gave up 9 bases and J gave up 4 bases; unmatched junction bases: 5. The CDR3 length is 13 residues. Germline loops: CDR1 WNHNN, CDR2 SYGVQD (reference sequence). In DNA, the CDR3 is TGCGCCAGTTCGACAGGGGGCTTCACTGAAGCTTTCTTT. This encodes CASSTGGFTEAFF.